The next 28 T cell receptor beta chains were all read from a single sample in a study of control samples from healthy donors and cancer patients. Sequenced by immunoSEQ multiplex PCR; TCRdb stores in-frame clones only, minus some. The data show about 410,000 clones, 90% seen once. Sequencing used PBMCs. The receptors here all came from a man aged 35 to 55 with head and neck cancer.

This clone appeared a single time. The chain is built from TRBV6-2 or TRBV6-3 and TRBJ1-1, with 10 positions matching TRBD1. This CDR3 is 15 amino acids long. Losses at the gene ends were 6 bases for V and 5 bases for J; bases not matched to a gene: 9. Germline-derived CDR1 and CDR2 are MNHEY and SVGEGT. The CDR3 region has the DNA TGTGCCAGCAGCCCTGGACAGGGGGGTTTTACTGAAGCTTTCTTT. Translated, it gives CASSPGQGGFTEAFF.

This chain uses TRBV5-1 with TRBJ2-7; a weak D match, TRBD1 (5 bases). There are 15 residues in the CDR3. Per the germline V gene, CDR1 is SGHRS and CDR2 is YFSETQ. Deletions cut 0 bases from V and 6 bases from J, with 16 bases between. CDR3 DNA sequence: TGCGCCAGCAGCTTGGTCGGTCAGGGTGTAGGCGAGCAGTACTTC. It yields the protein CASSLVGQGVGEQYF. Variable domain in full (rest from reference TRBV5-1 and TRBJ2-7): KAGVTQTPRYLIKTRGQQVTLSCSPISGHRSVSWYQQTPGQGLQFLFEYFSETQRNKGNFPGRFSGRQFSNSRSEMNVSTLELGDSALYLCASSLVGQGVGEQYFGPGTRLTVT.

This clone has just one count. This sequence joins TRBV7-3 and TRBJ2-2; D unclear. Germline loops: CDR1 SGHTA, CDR2 FQGTGA. The CDR3 extends over 13 amino acids. V was shortened by 5 bases and J by 5 bases, with 9 bases between the two germline ends. The DNA for the CDR3 is TGTGCCAGCAGCACGACGCGGACCGGGGAGCTGTTTTTT. It specifies CASSTTRTGELFF.

The V call is TRBV19, the J call TRBJ1-1; 8 positions match TRBD1. CDR3 length: 14 residues. The V gene end was trimmed by 0 bases and the J gene end by 5 bases; junction bases not matched to a gene: 2. Germline V gives CDR1 LNHDA, CDR2 SQIVND (reference sequence). This CDR3 is CASSIERTGTEAFF. Written as DNA, the CDR3 is TGTGCCAGTAGTATAGAGAGGACAGGGACTGAAGCTTTCTTT. The variable domain in full, completed from reference TRBV19 and TRBJ1-1, reads DGGITQSPKYLFRKEGQNVTLSCEQNLNHDAMYWYRQDPGQGLRLIYYSQIVNDFQKGDIAEGYSVSREKKESFPLTVTSAQKNPTAFYLCASSIERTGTEAFFGQGTRLTVV.

This chain links TRBV5-1 with TRBJ2-5; D may match TRBD1 or TRBD2 (6 bases each). Germline-derived CDR1 and CDR2 are SGHRS and YFSETQ. V was shortened by 1 base and J by 2 bases, with 12 bases between the two germline ends. The CDR3 is 15 residues long. The CDR3 here is CASSLLGGVQETQYF. CDR3 bases: TGCGCCAGCAGCTTGCTCGGGGGCGTACAAGAGACCCAGTACTTC.

The chain employs TRBV30 and TRBJ1-4, with 10 bases matching TRBD1. Germline V gene data show CDR1 as GTSNPN and CDR2 as SVGIG (reference sequence). The CDR3 runs to 16 residues. V dropped 1 base and J dropped 4; count of bases not matched to a gene: 6. DNA of the CDR3: TGTGCCTGGAGTGGACGGGGACAGGGGAGTAATGAAAAACTGTTTTTT. As protein: CAWSGRGQGSNEKLFF.

This chain connects TRBV5-1 to TRBJ2-7, with D perhaps assigned TRBD1 or TRBD2 (5 bases each). Germline lookup yields CDR1 SGHRS and CDR2 YFSETQ. The V end lost 4 bases, the J end lost 3 bases, and 14 bases lay between the germline ends. This CDR3 is built from 14 residues. DNA of the CDR3: TGCGCCAGCAGCCGGGACGGTCTAAACTACGAGCAGTACTTC. Translating gives CASSRDGLNYEQYF.

The chain carries TRBV6-2 or TRBV6-3 and TRBJ2-7; 12 positions agree with TRBD1. In germline, CDR1 is MNHEY, CDR2 SVGEGT. CDR3 length: 15 amino acids. The trim removed 5 bases at V and 6 bases at J, leaving 8 bases unmatched. As DNA, the CDR3 is TGTGCCAGCAGTCAACCGGGACAGGGGGCGGGCGAGCAGTACTTC. Encoded protein: CASSQPGQGAGEQYF.

V and J are TRBV6-5 and TRBJ2-7, with 9 bases aligning to TRBD2. Looked up from germline, CDR1 is MNHEY and CDR2 is SVGAGI. There are 13 residues in the CDR3. J was trimmed by 3 bases and V by 6 bases; bases with no gene match: 3. Here the CDR3 DNA reads TGTGCCAGCAGCTCGACTAGCGGCTACGAGCAGTACTTC. Protein: CASSSTSGYEQYF.

The rearrangement uses TRBV28 and TRBJ1-2; maybe TRBD1 (5 bases). CDR1 and CDR2 from the germline V gene are MDHEN and SYDVKM. The CDR3 is 13 residues long. Trimming took 4 bases from V and 8 from J, leaving 14 bases between them. CDR3 region: CASSSLEGWGYTF. The CDR3 DNA sequence: TGTGCCAGCAGTTCCCTTGAGGGGTGGGGCTACACCTTC.

Worth noting for this clone: This same CDR3 is encoded by further DNA sequences in the sample. The rearrangement links TRBV5-5 to TRBJ2-3; D ambiguous. From germline, CDR1 is SGHKS and CDR2 YYEKEE (reference sequence). Trimming stripped 0 bases from V and 4 bases from J, with 0 bases between. CDR3 length: 11 amino acids. The CDR3 sequence is CASSLADTQYF. The CDR3 nucleotides are TGTGCCAGCAGCTTGGCAGATACGCAGTATTTT. Looking up the rest from reference TRBV5-5 and TRBJ2-3 gives the full variable domain: DAGVTQSPTHLIKTRGQQVTLRCSPISGHKSVSWYQQVLGQGPQFIFQYYEKEERGRGNFPDRFSARQFPNYSSELNVNALLLGDSALYLCASSLADTQYFGPGTRLTVL.

This clone has just one count. The chain carries TRBV9 and TRBJ2-7; no definite D call. With 3 bases removed from V and 0 bases from J, the gap between germline ends came to 10 bases. Germline loops: CDR1 SGDLS, CDR2 YYNGEE. The CDR3 covers 14 residues. In DNA form, the CDR3 reads TGTGCCAGCAGCGCGAGATTTTTCTCCTACGAGCAGTACTTC. As protein: CASSARFFSYEQYF.

The CDR3, as DNA: TGTGCCAGCGGGGGACAGCTTCCCAATCAGCCCCAGCATTTT. This sequence encodes CASGGQLPNQPQHF. The J gene is TRBJ1-5, the V gene TRBV6-4; 7 bases match TRBD1. Per germline, CDR1 MRHNA and CDR2 SNTAGT. The V and J ends lost 8 bases and 3 bases, in that order; junction bases with no gene match: 7. The CDR3 runs to 14 residues.

The table lists this clone with a few counts. This sequence joins TRBV28 and TRBJ2-4; weak D call: TRBD2 (6 bases). The CDR3 covers 12 residues. Germline V gives CDR1 MDHEN, CDR2 SYDVKM. Trimming pared 3 bases from V and 10 bases from J, leaving 10 bases between. CDR3 DNA sequence: TGTGCCAGCAGTTTCGCAGGAGGGATTCAGTACTTC. Its translation is CASSFAGGIQYF.

The V gene is TRBV29-1, the J gene TRBJ1-6; the D gene is possibly TRBD1 (6 bases). The germline gives CDR1 SQVTM, CDR2 ANQGSEA. The CDR3 covers 14 residues. Trimming stripped 4 bases from V and 6 bases from J, with 13 bases between. The CDR3 bases are TGCAGCGTTGCCGGGGACAACCTTAATTCACCCCTCCACTTT. Translating gives CSVAGDNLNSPLHF.

The genes are TRBV15 and TRBJ2-5, with a tentative D call TRBD1 (6 bases). There are 16 residues in the CDR3. V was cut by 0 bases and J by 1 base, with 12 bases left in between. Germline assignment: CDR1 LNHNV and CDR2 YYDKDF (reference sequence). CDR3 protein: CATSRDFRTVQETQYF. The CDR3 nucleotides are TGTGCCACCAGCAGAGATTTCAGGACAGTCCAAGAGACCCAGTACTTC.

In the case of this clone: Other DNA sequences in this specimen translate into the identical CDR3. The V and J genes are TRBV18 and TRBJ1-1; D remains ambiguous. This CDR3 region has 13 residues. V lost 2 bases to trimming and J lost 1 base, with 5 bases between them. Germline CDR1 reads KGHSH; CDR2 reads LQKENI. CDR3 protein: CASSPERNTEAFF. In DNA form, the CDR3 reads TGTGCCAGCTCACCAGAGAGGAACACTGAAGCTTTCTTT.

Notes on this clone: Germline and junction disagree at one end, which may indicate a read error. V usage is TRBV29-1 and J usage is TRBJ1-2; D unclear. This CDR3 has 8 amino acids. Germline assignment: CDR1 SQVTM and CDR2 ANQGSEA. The CDR3 DNA reads TGCAGCGCCGGGAGCCGTGACTTC. Translating gives CSAGSRDF.

V gene TRBV7-8 combines with J gene TRBJ2-1; tentatively, D is TRBD1 or TRBD2 (5 bases each). Trimming removed 1 base at V and 8 bases at J, with 6 bases between. The CDR3 runs 12 residues. Germline CDR1 and CDR2: SGHVS and FQNEAQ. The chain's CDR3 is CASSLVGDEQFF. The CDR3 DNA reads as TGTGCCAGCAGCTTAGTGGGGGATGAGCAGTTCTTC. The full variable domain, its missing parts supplied by reference TRBV7-8 and TRBJ2-1, is GAGVSQSPRYKVAKRGQDVALRCDPISGHVSLFWYQQALGQGPEFLTYFQNEAQLDKSGLPSDRFFAERPEGSVSTLKIQRTQQEDSAVYLCASSLVGDEQFFGPGTRLTVL.

J is TRBJ2-7 and V is TRBV28; perhaps TRBD2 as D (6 bases). V lost 3 bases and J lost 9, with 24 bases in between. The length of the CDR3 is 16 residues. The germline gives CDR1 MDHEN, CDR2 SYDVKM. The CDR3, as DNA: TGTGCCAGCAGTTTCTGGGGGGACCCCGAAGACTTCGGGCAGTACTTC. Translated: CASSFWGDPEDFGQYF. Combining the CDR3 with reference TRBV28 and TRBJ2-7 gives the whole variable domain DVKVTQSSRYLVKRTGEKVFLECVQDMDHENMFWYRQDPGLGLRLIYFSYDVKMKEKGDIPEGYSVSREKKERFSLILESASTNQTSMYLCASSFWGDPEDFGQYFGPGTRLTVT.

This chain joins TRBV28 and TRBJ2-2; 8 nucleotides match TRBD2. J gave up 9 bases and V 4 bases, and 16 bases lay outside the gene matches. Germline CDR1 and CDR2: MDHEN and SYDVKM. The CDR3 sequence is 17 residues long. The CDR3 protein is CASSSGTSFSLRRELFF. CDR3 nucleotides: TGTGCCAGCAGTTCGGGGACTAGTTTCAGTTTGCGCCGGGAGCTGTTTTTT.

As concerns this clone: The junction shows a germline mismatch at one end, possibly a read error. The V call is TRBV18, the J call TRBJ1-1; D is uncertain. CDR3 length: 13 amino acids. The germline V gene encodes CDR1 KGHSH and CDR2 LQKENI. The DNA for the CDR3 is TGTGCCAGCTCACCGGCACCCCGGTCTGATGCTTTCTTT. Translation gives CASSPAPRSDAFF.

The V gene is TRBV25-1, the J gene TRBJ1-2, with D tentatively TRBD1 (6 bases). The CDR3 totals 12 residues. The V end was cut by 6 bases, the J end by 3 bases, with 8 bases between. Germline CDR1 and CDR2: MGHDK and SYGVNS. CDR3 nucleotides: TGTGCCAGCAGGGACAGCCACTATGGCTACACCTTC. Translating gives CASRDSHYGYTF.

The chain carries TRBV11-3 and TRBJ2-2; D is unresolved. The CDR3 extends over 15 amino acids. The germline V and J ends were trimmed by 5 bases and 4 bases, with 14 bases remaining between them. Germline CDR1 SGHNT, CDR2 YENEEA. CDR3 residues: CASSLRPPPTGELFF. CDR3 in DNA: TGTGCCAGCAGCCTTCGACCCCCTCCCACCGGGGAGCTGTTTTTT.

This clone came up once. The chain employs TRBV28 and TRBJ2-3; D may correspond to TRBD1 or TRBD2 (5 bases each). CDR1 is MDHEN and CDR2 is SYDVKM in the germline V gene. Trimming cost V 1 base and J 2 bases, with 13 bases left between them. CDR3 size: 16 residues. CDR3 coding DNA: TGTGCCAGCAGTTTATTTGGGACGGAGCACACAGATACGCAGTATTTT. The encoded protein is CASSLFGTEHTDTQYF.

The chain recombines TRBV5-5 with TRBJ2-3; D perhaps matches TRBD2 (7 bases). V was clipped by 2 bases and J by 4 bases, with 14 bases between them. From germline, CDR1 is SGHKS and CDR2 YYEKEE (reference sequence). This CDR3 has 15 residues. The CDR3 loop is CASSFGGGNSDTQYF. The CDR3 coding sequence is TGTGCCAGCAGCTTTGGCGGGGGCAATTCAGATACGCAGTATTTT.

V and J are TRBV30 and TRBJ2-7, with a tentative D call TRBD1 (6 bases). V shed 4 bases and J shed 5 bases, with 15 bases lying between them. The CDR3 contains 13 residues. Germline CDR1 GTSNPN, CDR2 SVGIG (reference sequence). The CDR3 bases are TGTGCCTGGAATCTGGGGGCGGCGCACGAGCAGTACTTC. This translates into CAWNLGAAHEQYF.

This clone has only a few counts. The CDR3 coding sequence is TGTGCCAGCAGTTACTCGAGCGGGGGGGAGCAGTACTTC. Its protein is CASSYSSGGEQYF. The chain recombines TRBV6-6 with TRBJ2-7; the match to TRBD2 covers 9 bases. The CDR3 length is 13 residues. V lost 0 bases and J lost 7; bases outside the gene matches: 1. Germline CDR1 reads MNHNY; CDR2 reads SVGAGI (reference sequence).